Shown below are 16 T cell receptor beta chains from a single sample sequenced in a study of blood T cell repertoires in COVID-19. The repertoire was sequenced with immunoSEQ multiplex PCR; TCRdb's copy has only in-frame clones and lacks some. Seen here are just over 300,000 clones, roughly 90% observed once, and the top ten hold 1.5% to 2%. The sequenced sample was peripheral blood. All receptors derive from a woman aged 30 to 39 with COVID-19, enrolled during active disease.

The chain is built from TRBV12-3 or TRBV12-4 and TRBJ1-1; the D gene is possibly TRBD1 (5 bases). Trimming left V 5 bases short and J 4 bases short, with 8 bases between. There are 12 residues in the CDR3. CDR3 amino acids: CASSSRATEAFF. CDR3 DNA: TGTGCCAGCAGTAGCAGGGCCACTGAAGCTTTCTTT.

This chain connects TRBV9 to TRBJ2-7, with TRBD1 as a possible D gene (5 bases). The CDR3 has 15 amino acids. Germline CDR1 is SGDLS and CDR2 is YYNGEE. With 0 bases removed from V and 6 bases from J, the gap between germline ends came to 16 bases. CDR3 sequence (DNA): TGTGCCAGCAGCGTAGTTATTAGGGGATCTGGCGAGCAGTACTTC. It is translated as CASSVVIRGSGEQYF.

The rearrangement links TRBV3-1 (or the pseudogene TRBV3-2) to TRBJ2-3; TRBD2 agrees at 13 bases. The V gene's germline CDR1 is LGHDT and CDR2 YNNKEL (reference sequence). The V gene end was trimmed by 4 bases and the J gene end by 2 bases; junction bases not matched to a gene: 3. This CDR3 has 16 amino acids. CDR3 amino acids: CASSLGTSGDTDTQYF. The CDR3 DNA sequence: TGTGCCAGCAGCCTCGGGACTAGCGGGGACACAGATACGCAGTATTTT.

The chain has TRBV6-4 and TRBJ1-1; 10 bases agree with TRBD1. Germline values: CDR1 MRHNA, CDR2 SNTAGT. Trimming took 2 bases from V and 1 from J; bases not matched to a gene: 1. The CDR3 length is 15 residues. For the CDR3, the DNA is TGTGCCAGCAGTGACAGGACAGGGGGGAACACTGAAGCTTTCTTT. It codes for CASSDRTGGNTEAFF.

The chain uses TRBV4-2 and TRBJ2-7; a weak D match, TRBD2 (6 bases). V was cut by 4 bases and J by 5 bases, with 18 bases left in between. In germline, CDR1 is LGHNA, CDR2 YNFKEQ. The CDR3 has 15 amino acids. The CDR3 region has the DNA TGTGCCAGCAGCCTCCCCTTTAAAGCGGGTAACGAGCAGTACTTC. Translated, it gives CASSLPFKAGNEQYF.

V usage is TRBV18 and J usage is TRBJ2-1, with D perhaps matching TRBD1 (7 bases). The V and J ends lost 3 bases and 4 bases respectively, with 16 bases between them. The CDR3 loop spans 16 amino acids. From germline, CDR1 is KGHSH and CDR2 LQKENI. CDR3 DNA sequence: TGTGCCAGCTCACCTACAGGGGCGGGGTGGTACAATGAGCAGTTCTTC. Translated, it gives CASSPTGAGWYNEQFF.

The J gene is TRBJ1-2, the V gene TRBV5-5; TRBD1 matches at 8 bases. After removal of 0 bases from V and 3 bases from J, the junction contained 4 bases not matched to a gene. CDR3 size: 15 residues. Germline V CDR1 and CDR2: SGHKS, YYEKEE (reference sequence). The CDR3 nucleotides are TGTGCCAGCAGCTTGGGACAGGGGATGGACTATGGCTACACCTTC. Amino acid sequence: CASSLGQGMDYGYTF.

The V and J genes are TRBV6-5 and TRBJ1-1; the match to TRBD1 covers 7 bases. From germline, CDR1 is MNHEY and CDR2 SVGAGI. The CDR3 is 14 residues long. V lost 6 bases to trimming and J lost 4 bases; unmatched junction nucleotides: 8. CDR3 loop: CASRIRDRATEAFF. For the CDR3, the DNA is TGTGCCAGCAGGATCAGAGACAGGGCCACTGAAGCTTTCTTT.

V usage is TRBV11-2 and J usage is TRBJ1-1; D may be TRBD1 (6 bases). This CDR3 has 16 residues. V lost 4 bases to trimming and J lost 11 bases, with 26 bases between them. CDR1 SGHAT and CDR2 FQNNGV come from the germline V gene. The CDR3 protein is CASSSTHGTGPPRAFF. In DNA form, the CDR3 reads TGTGCCAGCAGCTCGACACATGGAACAGGGCCCCCACGGGCTTTCTTT.

This clone was counted once. V is TRBV6-2 or TRBV6-3 and J is TRBJ2-7, with D unresolved. Looked up from germline, CDR1 is MNHEY and CDR2 is SVGEGT. Trimming shortened V by 6 bases and J by 1 base, and 19 bases separated the two germline ends. This CDR3 contains 16 residues. CDR3 in amino acids: CASSRLSSSLSYEQYF. The DNA for the CDR3 is TGTGCCAGCAGCCGACTCAGCTCTTCCCTTTCCTACGAGCAGTACTTC.

This clone has only a few counts. J is TRBJ1-2 and V is TRBV7-2, with D maybe TRBD1 (6 bases). Germline V lookup: CDR1 SGHTA, CDR2 FQGNSA. Between the trimmed V and J ends, which lost 5 bases and 5 bases, there was a span of 15 bases. This CDR3 region has 14 residues. CDR3 in amino acids: CASSATPGAYGYTF. The CDR3 DNA reads TGTGCCAGCAGCGCAACTCCAGGGGCTTATGGCTACACCTTC.

The chain couples TRBV15 to TRBJ2-1; 7 bases are shared with TRBD1. J was trimmed by 3 bases and V by 1 base; bases with no gene match: 6. CDR1 is LNHNV and CDR2 is YYDKDF in the germline V gene (reference sequence). The CDR3 has 16 amino acids. The CDR3 DNA is TGTGCCACCAGCAGAGGAACGGGACAGCTCTACAATGAGCAGTTCTTC. Translation gives CATSRGTGQLYNEQFF.

The table lists this clone with a few counts. The V and J genes are TRBV7-8 and TRBJ2-3; weak D call: TRBD2 (7 bases). This CDR3 is built from 15 residues. The germline gives CDR1 SGHVS, CDR2 FQNEAQ. The V gene lost 6 bases and the J gene lost 1 base, with 14 bases spanning the gap. The CDR3, as DNA: TGTGCCAGCAGGCCTAGGGGGGGCGGCACAGATACGCAGTATTTT. Translating gives CASRPRGGGTDTQYF. Drawing the rest from reference TRBV7-8 and TRBJ2-3, the complete variable domain is GAGVSQSPRYKVAKRGQDVALRCDPISGHVSLFWYQQALGQGPEFLTYFQNEAQLDKSGLPSDRFFAERPEGSVSTLKIQRTQQEDSAVYLCASRPRGGGTDTQYFGPGTRLTVL.

J is TRBJ1-2 and V is TRBV6-2 or TRBV6-3; a possible D gene is TRBD1 (5 bases). This CDR3 has 15 amino acids. V lost 4 bases to trimming and J lost 3 bases, with 15 bases between them. Germline V CDR1 and CDR2: MNHEY, SVGEGT. The CDR3 region has the DNA TGTGCCAGCAGTTCTATCCCCGGCAGGGACTATGGCTACACCTTC. Translating gives CASSSIPGRDYGYTF.

The chain recombines TRBV12-3 or TRBV12-4 with TRBJ1-2; possibly TRBD1 for D (6 bases). The V end was cut by 7 bases, the J end by 3 bases, with 12 bases between. The CDR3 contains 13 residues. The CDR3 nucleotides are TGTGCCAGCACCACAGGGATCGACTATGGCTACACCTTC. This gives the protein CASTTGIDYGYTF.

This sequence joins TRBV5-6 and TRBJ1-4; 12 bases align to TRBD1. The CDR3 extends over 18 amino acids. The V gene's germline CDR1 is SGHDT and CDR2 YYEEEE. The J segment lost 3 bases and the V segment lost 2 bases, leaving 8 bases of the junction unmatched. This CDR3 reads CASSLAGTGGAPNEKLFF. The CDR3, as DNA: TGTGCCAGCAGCTTAGCCGGGACAGGGGGCGCCCCTAATGAAAAACTGTTTTTT.